These 17 T cell receptor beta chains originate from one sample sequenced in a study of identical twins. One entry per CDR3 protein, called by TCRdb with MiXCR from the 5' RACE reads. The sample yields fewer than 500,000 distinct CDR3 sequences, 20% to 25% seen once. These same records also appear under a second study, on T cells expressing NK-cell markers.

Sequences were obtained from CD4+ T cells sorted from blood. Receptor source: a woman under 30 in good health.

The chain couples TRBV20-1 to TRBJ2-5; D is possibly TRBD1 or TRBD2 (5 bases each). Deletions cut 5 bases from V and 0 bases from J, with 16 bases between. The V gene's germline CDR1 is DFQATT and CDR2 SNEGSKA (reference sequence). CDR3 length equals 15 residues. This CDR3 reads CSAPRVGTNQETQYF. The CDR3 nucleotides are TGCAGTGCTCCTAGAGTTGGGACCAACCAAGAGACCCAGTACTTC.

The chain couples TRBV7-3 to TRBJ2-1; no firm D call. The V end was cut by 5 bases, the J end by 5 bases, with 10 bases between. Germline CDR1 SGHTA, CDR2 FQGTGA. The CDR3 runs 13 residues. CDR3 in DNA: TGTGCCAGCAGCCTGATCCACAACAATGAGCAGTTCTTC. It is translated as CASSLIHNNEQFF. Variable domain in full (rest from reference TRBV7-3 and TRBJ2-1): GAGVSQTPSNKVTEKGKYVELRCDPISGHTALYWYRQSLGQGPEFLIYFQGTGAADDSGLPNDRFFAVRPEGSVSTLKIQRTERGDSAVYLCASSLIHNNEQFFGPGTRLTVL.

CDR3 in amino acids: CASSRGQENIQYF. CDR3 coding DNA: TGTGCCAGCAGTCGAGGACAGGAAAACATTCAGTACTTC. This chain joins TRBV28 and TRBJ2-4; 7 positions match TRBD1. The CDR3 spans 13 residues. Germline V gene lookup returns CDR1 MDHEN and CDR2 SYDVKM. The J segment lost 5 bases and the V segment lost 5 bases, leaving 3 bases of the junction unmatched.

The chain carries TRBV2 and TRBJ2-7; no definite D call. V dropped 4 bases and J dropped 3 bases, with 7 bases sitting between them. Germline V lookup: CDR1 SNHLY, CDR2 FYNNEI. The CDR3 loop spans 12 amino acids. The CDR3 sequence is CASSADGYEQYF. CDR3 sequence (DNA): TGTGCCAGCAGTGCGGACGGCTACGAGCAGTACTTC.

This clonotype was recorded at least ten times. The V call is TRBV12-3 or TRBV12-4, the J call TRBJ1-1, with unresolved D. The germline V and J ends were trimmed by 6 bases and 7 bases, with 12 bases remaining between them. The CDR3 has 12 residues. The CDR3 sequence is CASSYDGLEAFF. The DNA for the CDR3 is TGTGCCAGCAGCTACGACGGACTTGAAGCTTTCTTT.

This clonotype has more than one count but fewer than ten. The chain carries TRBV7-9 and TRBJ2-1, with D possibly TRBD1 on 6 matching bases. There are 14 residues in the CDR3. Germline V gene sequence: CDR1 SEHNR, CDR2 FQNEAQ (reference sequence). Trimming left V 2 bases short and J 8 bases short, with 13 bases between. The CDR3 nucleotides are TGTGCCAGCAGCTTACAGGGGTCGGGCGATGAGCAGTTCTTC. Encoded protein: CASSLQGSGDEQFF.

This clonotype has more than one count but fewer than ten. The genes are TRBV10-2 and TRBJ2-1; 10 nucleotides line up with TRBD2. Unmatched junction bases numbered 10, after V lost 0 bases and J lost 8 bases. Germline CDR1 reads WSHSY; CDR2 reads SAAADI. The CDR3 contains 17 residues. CDR3 residues: CASSESGIGSGRYEQFF. The CDR3 region has the DNA TGCGCCAGCAGTGAGTCTGGGATTGGTAGCGGGAGGTATGAGCAGTTCTTC.

V usage is TRBV6-1 and J usage is TRBJ1-4; possibly TRBD1 for D (5 bases). This CDR3 spans 16 amino acids. V dropped 4 bases and J dropped 0 bases, with 12 bases sitting between them. CDR1 is MNHNS, CDR2 SASEGT, per germline. The CDR3 loop reads CASSARDGSTNEKLFF. DNA of the CDR3: TGTGCCAGCAGTGCCCGGGACGGATCAACTAATGAAAAACTGTTTTTT.

This clonotype was seen a handful of times. This chain connects TRBV13 to TRBJ2-5, with 9 bases that match TRBD2. V shed 1 base, J shed 4 bases, and the junction held 10 bases outside the gene matches. The CDR3 spans 17 residues. Germline loops: CDR1 PRHDT, CDR2 FYEKMQ (reference sequence). The CDR3 region has the DNA TGTGCCAGCAGCTTAGTCGGCTTAGCGGGGGATAGAGAGACCCAGTACTTC. The encoded protein is CASSLVGLAGDRETQYF.

The CDR3 coding sequence is TGCAGTGCTAGTCGGGTCATTGATGGCTACACCTTC. Its translation is CSASRVIDGYTF. V usage is TRBV20-1 and J usage is TRBJ1-2; unclear D gene. In germline, CDR1 is DFQATT, CDR2 SNEGSKA (reference sequence). Deletions cut 3 bases from V and 6 bases from J, with 11 bases between. The CDR3 runs to 12 residues.

The chain is built from TRBV11-3 and TRBJ2-3; D ambiguous. The ends were cut back, 4 bases at V and 2 bases at J, with 10 bases in the middle. CDR3 size: 14 residues. Per germline, CDR1 SGHNT and CDR2 YENEEA. CDR3 residues: CASSSWVHTDTQYF. The CDR3 DNA sequence: TGTGCCAGCAGCTCCTGGGTCCACACAGATACGCAGTATTTT.

This clonotype was counted between two and nine times. The rearrangement joins TRBV4-3 to TRBJ2-3; no firm D call. From germline, CDR1 is LGHNA and CDR2 YSLEER. V lost 1 base and J 6 bases, leaving 14 bases between the germline ends. The CDR3 sequence is 15 residues long. The CDR3 region is CASSQGATIADTQYF. The CDR3 bases are TGCGCCAGCAGCCAAGGGGCGACAATCGCGGATACGCAGTATTTT.

This clonotype was detected many times. The rearrangement uses TRBV12-3 or TRBV12-4 and TRBJ2-2, with D maybe TRBD2 (5 bases). This CDR3 is 15 amino acids long. V was cut by 7 bases and J by 5 bases, with 17 bases left in between. CDR3 coding DNA: TGTGCCAGCACACGGGGAGAAGGGCGGACCGGGGAGCTGTTTTTT. Amino acids: CASTRGEGRTGELFF.

This sequence joins TRBV7-3 and TRBJ2-3, with D unclear. The DNA end lines up better with TRBJ1-5; the J call may be wrong. The germline gives CDR1 SGHTA, CDR2 FQGTGA. CDR3 length equals 14 residues. CDR3 residues: CASSLTPGSAAQHF. Here the CDR3 DNA reads TGTGCCAGCAGCTTAACCCCGGGTTCGGCGGCGCAGCATTTT.

The rearrangement uses TRBV29-1 and TRBJ1-2, with TRBD1 matching 7 bases. The CDR3 length is 10 residues. Germline CDR1 is SQVTM and CDR2 is ANQGSEA. DNA for the CDR3: TGCAGTGCCGGGACAGATGGCTACACCTTC. The encoded protein is CSAGTDGYTF.

The rearrangement joins TRBV10-3 to TRBJ1-2; 9 nucleotides agree with TRBD1. J gave up 6 bases and V 5 bases, and 4 bases lay outside the gene matches. The CDR3 extends over 13 amino acids. Germline V gene data show CDR1 as ENHRY and CDR2 as SYGVKD. This chain's CDR3 is CAISPGTGNGYTF. The CDR3 DNA reads as TGTGCCATCAGTCCCGGGACAGGGAATGGCTACACCTTC.

The chain combines TRBV5-1 with TRBJ2-7; no definite D call. V was clipped by 1 base and J by 2 bases, with 10 bases between them. Germline assignment: CDR1 SGHRS and CDR2 YFSETQ. CDR3 size: 14 residues. Written as DNA, the CDR3 is TGCGCCAGCAGCTTGATAGTCGAGCCCTACGAGCAGTACTTC. Its protein is CASSLIVEPYEQYF.